These 13 T cell receptor beta chains were all obtained from the same sample, sequenced in a study of OX40 agonist ivuxolimab in advanced cancers. Some clones are missing from TCRdb's copy, which holds only in-frame ones; the method was immunoSEQ multiplex PCR. Among about 90,000 clones listed, more than 80% were seen once. The sample in question was CD4+ or CD8+ T cells sorted from blood, obtained in a trial of the OX40 agonist ivuxolimab. The receptors derive from an adult with an advanced solid tumor such as melanoma, head and neck, liver or kidney cancer.

The chain is built from TRBV9 and TRBJ2-7, with 7 bases matching TRBD1. Unmatched junction bases numbered 6, after V lost 3 bases and J lost 0 bases. CDR3 length: 15 amino acids. Germline loops: CDR1 SGDLS, CDR2 YYNGEE. The CDR3: CASSAGQETSYEQYF. The CDR3 nucleotides are TGTGCCAGCAGCGCCGGACAGGAGACCTCCTACGAGCAGTACTTC.

CDR3 protein: CASSIENQPQHF. The CDR3, as DNA: TGTGCCAGTAGTATAGAAAATCAGCCCCAGCATTTT. The chain is built from TRBV19 and TRBJ1-5; D is uncertain. The V end was cut by 0 bases, the J end by 4 bases, with 1 base between. Per germline, CDR1 LNHDA and CDR2 SQIVND (reference sequence). The CDR3 runs to 12 residues.

The chain has TRBV28 and TRBJ2-5; D gene ambiguous. V gave up 5 bases and J gave up 4 bases, with 17 bases separating them. The germline V gene encodes CDR1 MDHEN and CDR2 SYDVKM. This CDR3 is 15 amino acids long. The DNA of the CDR3 is TGTGCCAGCAGTCCTACTTGGCTCCTCGGAGAGACCCAGTACTTC. Amino acids: CASSPTWLLGETQYF. Complete variable domain (other parts from reference TRBV28 and TRBJ2-5): DVKVTQSSRYLVKRTGEKVFLECVQDMDHENMFWYRQDPGLGLRLIYFSYDVKMKEKGDIPEGYSVSREKKERFSLILESASTNQTSMYLCASSPTWLLGETQYFGPGTRLLVL.

This chain connects TRBV4-2 to TRBJ2-7; TRBD1 is a possible D gene (6 bases). Trimming shortened V by 1 base and J by 3 bases, and 16 bases separated the two germline ends. The length of the CDR3 is 16 residues. The V gene's germline CDR1 is LGHNA and CDR2 YNFKEQ. The CDR3: CASSQGGATGLYEQYF. As DNA, the CDR3 is TGTGCCAGCAGCCAAGGAGGTGCGACAGGCCTCTACGAGCAGTACTTC.

The chain is built from TRBV1 and TRBJ1-4. TRBV1 counts as a pseudogene. The CDR3 is 17 residues long. CDR3 in DNA: TGCACCAGCAGCCAAGAAATCATGTCAGCTAGAGGTGAAAAACTGTTTTTT. Its translation: CTSSQEIMSARGEKLFF.

The chain couples TRBV6-5 to TRBJ2-2; D is undetermined. Trimming stripped 7 bases from V and 0 bases from J, with 12 bases between. CDR1 and CDR2 (germline): MNHEY, SVGAGI. CDR3 length: 15 residues. This CDR3 reads CASKPRLPNTGELFF. Here the CDR3 DNA reads TGTGCCAGCAAACCGAGGCTACCGAACACCGGGGAGCTGTTTTTT.

This clone was seen once. V gene TRBV11-2 combines with J gene TRBJ2-7; 9 bases line up with TRBD2. The V gene's germline CDR1 is SGHAT and CDR2 FQNNGV. The trim removed 2 bases at V and 7 bases at J, leaving 9 bases unmatched. The CDR3 sequence is 15 residues long. The CDR3 spells CASSLIAGAVGEQYF. CDR3 bases: TGTGCCAGCAGCTTAATAGCGGGAGCCGTGGGGGAGCAGTACTTC. Full variable domain (missing parts from reference TRBV11-2 and TRBJ2-7): EAGVAQSPRYKIIEKRQSVAFWCNPISGHATLYWYQQILGQGPKLLIQFQNNGVVDDSQLPKDRFSAERLKGVDSTLKIQPAKLEDSAVYLCASSLIAGAVGEQYFGPGTRLTVT.

The chain carries TRBV6-1 and TRBJ1-1; tentative D call: TRBD1 (5 bases). Deletions cut 1 base from V and 0 bases from J, with 12 bases between. The CDR3 extends over 16 amino acids. From germline, CDR1 is MNHNS and CDR2 SASEGT. The CDR3 spells CASSEVLRQMNTEAFF. The CDR3 nucleotides read TGTGCCAGCAGTGAAGTTCTTAGACAGATGAACACTGAAGCTTTCTTT.

V usage is TRBV5-1 and J usage is TRBJ2-7; D is undetermined. Trimming took 4 bases from V and 6 from J, leaving 14 bases between them. The CDR3 consists of 13 residues. Germline loops: CDR1 SGHRS, CDR2 YFSETQ. This CDR3 reads CASSRSLSGEQYF. In DNA, the CDR3 is TGCGCCAGCAGCCGCTCCCTTTCGGGCGAGCAGTACTTC.

The chain is built from TRBV11-3 and TRBJ2-2; 9 bases align to TRBD2. V shed 1 base and J 3 bases; nucleotides not matched to a gene: 6. The germline gives CDR1 SGHNT, CDR2 YENEEA. The CDR3 is 17 residues long. The CDR3 sequence: CASSLGLVAGDTGELFF. CDR3 DNA: TGTGCCAGCAGCTTAGGTCTCGTAGCGGGGGACACCGGGGAGCTGTTTTTT.

V usage is TRBV21-1 and J usage is TRBJ2-1; the DNA was not used to check the table's D call, TRBD2. TRBV21-1 is a recognized pseudogene. The CDR3 covers 13 residues. The DNA for the CDR3 is TGTGCCAGCAATTCCAAGAGCTACAATGAGCAGTTCTTC. Translating gives CASNSKSYNEQFF.

The rearrangement uses TRBV13 and TRBJ1-3; the D gene is possibly TRBD1 (6 bases). The length of the CDR3 is 14 residues. V was pared by 2 bases and J by 5 bases, with 10 bases between. Germline V gene sequence: CDR1 PRHDT, CDR2 FYEKMQ (reference sequence). CDR3 DNA: TGTGCCAGCAGCTTAACGGACAGCAGAAACACCATATATTTT. Translated: CASSLTDSRNTIYF.

This chain joins TRBV6-6 and TRBJ2-1; D is uncertain. The CDR3 has 15 residues. Germline assignment: CDR1 MNHNY and CDR2 SVGAGI (reference sequence). V lost 1 base to trimming and J lost 8 bases, with 15 bases between them. The CDR3 nucleotides are TGTGCCAGCAGTTACTTAGTCCGTGAAGACTATGAGCAGTTCTTC. Its protein product is CASSYLVREDYEQFF.